Following are 6 T cell receptor beta chains from one sample sequenced in a study of cytomegalovirus exposure and HLA in healthy donors. The PCR had 60 Vbeta and 13 Jbeta primers. Sequenced by immunoSEQ multiplex PCR; TCRdb stores in-frame clones only, minus some. The data show more than 60,000 clones, around 80% seen once. The sequencing sample was made of PBMCs. The receptors stem from a man between 70 and 80 years old in good health and CMV-seropositive.

The rearrangement joins TRBV25-1 to TRBJ2-5; 8 nucleotides align to TRBD1. This CDR3 has 16 amino acids. Germline V CDR1 and CDR2: MGHDK, SYGVNS. V gave up 1 base and J gave up 10 bases; unmatched junction bases: 14. CDR3 protein: CASSEWMSGQGGGQYF. In DNA form, the CDR3 reads TGTGCCAGCAGTGAATGGATGAGCGGACAGGGTGGCGGCCAGTACTTC.

This chain joins TRBV28 and TRBJ1-4, with TRBD1 matching over 9 bases. CDR3 length: 16 amino acids. V dropped 7 bases and J dropped 4; count of bases not matched to a gene: 10. Germline V CDR1 and CDR2: MDHEN, SYDVKM. The CDR3 coding sequence is TGTGCCAGCACCCCCTTCCCGGGACAGGGTAATGAAAAACTGTTTTTT. Protein: CASTPFPGQGNEKLFF. The variable domain in full, with the rest retrieved from reference TRBV28 and TRBJ1-4, is DVKVTQSSRYLVKRTGEKVFLECVQDMDHENMFWYRQDPGLGLRLIYFSYDVKMKEKGDIPEGYSVSREKKERFSLILESASTNQTSMYLCASTPFPGQGNEKLFFGSGTQLSVL.

The chain uses TRBV7-9 and TRBJ1-4; TRBD1 is a possible D gene (6 bases). The germline CDR1 and CDR2 sequences are SEHNR and FQNEAQ (reference sequence). The CDR3 runs 16 residues. Trimming took off 4 bases at V and 5 bases at J, with 17 bases between the two ends. The CDR3 loop reads CASSSLRGQGNEKLFF. The CDR3 DNA reads as TGTGCCAGCAGCTCCCTGCGTGGGCAGGGGAATGAAAAACTGTTTTTT.

The chain joins TRBV30 to TRBJ2-7; D perhaps matches TRBD2 (6 bases). V lost 0 bases, J lost 5 bases, and 14 bases lay in between. CDR1 is GTSNPN, CDR2 SVGIG, per germline (reference sequence). The CDR3 runs 14 residues. The CDR3 DNA reads TGTGCCTGGAGTGTCCAAAGCGGGTACGACGAGCAGTACTTC. This translates into CAWSVQSGYDEQYF.

CDR3 DNA sequence: TGCGCCAGCAGCCAAACTCCAGGGACTAGCGGGGGGCCTAAGACCCAGTACTTC. Translated: CASSQTPGTSGGPKTQYF. The chain joins TRBV4-1 to TRBJ2-5, with 15 positions matching TRBD2. The ends lost 2 bases at V and 6 bases at J; junction bases unmatched: 10. CDR3 length: 18 residues. Germline assignment: CDR1 MGHRA and CDR2 YSYEKL.

V is TRBV30 and J is TRBJ2-5, with TRBD2 matching over 14 bases. This CDR3 contains 15 residues. V was pared by 1 base and J by 5 bases, with 3 bases of the junction left unmatched. Germline-derived CDR1 and CDR2 are GTSNPN and SVGIG (reference sequence). CDR3 region: CAWSEGLAGVETQYF. For the CDR3, the DNA is TGTGCCTGGAGTGAGGGACTAGCGGGAGTTGAGACCCAGTACTTC.